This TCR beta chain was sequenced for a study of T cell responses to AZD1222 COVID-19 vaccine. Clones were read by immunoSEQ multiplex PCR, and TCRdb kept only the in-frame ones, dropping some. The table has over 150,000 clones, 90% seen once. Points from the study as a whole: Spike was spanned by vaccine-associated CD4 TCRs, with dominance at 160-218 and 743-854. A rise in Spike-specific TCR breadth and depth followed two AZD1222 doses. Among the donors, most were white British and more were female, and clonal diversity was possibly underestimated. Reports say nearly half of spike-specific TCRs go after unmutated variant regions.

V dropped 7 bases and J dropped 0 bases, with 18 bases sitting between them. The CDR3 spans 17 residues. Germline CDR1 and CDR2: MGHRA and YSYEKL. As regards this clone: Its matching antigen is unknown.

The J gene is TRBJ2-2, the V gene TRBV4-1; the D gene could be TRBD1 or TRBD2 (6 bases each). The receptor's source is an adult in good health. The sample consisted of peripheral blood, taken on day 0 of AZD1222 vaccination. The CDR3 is CASTSMGRGPNTGELFF. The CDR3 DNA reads TGCGCCAGCACCTCCATGGGTCGGGGGCCGAACACCGGGGAGCTGTTTTTT.